The TCR beta chain described here comes from a study of shared clonotypes between healthy human individuals. Study-level information: CD4 naive and memory got three plates each, CD8 naive two, CD8 memory one.

The repertoire was sequenced with immunoSEQ multiplex PCR; TCRdb's copy has only in-frame clones and lacks some. The table has a few million clones, over 90% seen once; the top ten hold about 0.39%. The V segment lost 3 bases and the J segment 5 bases; nucleotides outside the gene matches: 6. The CDR3 is 14 residues long. Germline V gene sequence: CDR1 MDHEN, CDR2 SYDVKM. The source is a man aged 18 to 30 in good health. Some clones in this sample may be carry-over from other donors' samples. Sequenced: naive CD4+ T cells from PBMCs. Sample subset: CD45RA+ positively selected. V usage is TRBV28 and J usage is TRBJ1-1; 7 bases fit TRBD1. The CDR3 DNA reads as TGTGCCAGCAGTTTTTGGGACAGCAGAACTGAAGCTTTCTTT. Protein sequence: CASSFWDSRTEAFF.